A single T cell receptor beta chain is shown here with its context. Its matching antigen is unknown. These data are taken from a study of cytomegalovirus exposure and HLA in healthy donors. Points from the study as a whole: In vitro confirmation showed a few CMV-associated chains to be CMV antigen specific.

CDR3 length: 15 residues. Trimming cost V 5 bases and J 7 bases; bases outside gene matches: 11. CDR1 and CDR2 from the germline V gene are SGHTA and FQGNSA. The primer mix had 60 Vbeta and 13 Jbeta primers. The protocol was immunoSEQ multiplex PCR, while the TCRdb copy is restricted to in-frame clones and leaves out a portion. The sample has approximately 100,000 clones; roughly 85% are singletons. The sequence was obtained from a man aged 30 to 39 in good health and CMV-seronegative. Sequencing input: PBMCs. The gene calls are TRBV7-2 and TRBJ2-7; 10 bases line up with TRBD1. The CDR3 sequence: CASSKTGGVFLEQYF. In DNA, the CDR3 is TGTGCCAGCAGCAAGACAGGGGGCGTTTTCTTAGAGCAGTACTTC.